Below are 27 T cell receptor beta chains sequenced from a single sample in a study of CD8 T cells in Susac syndrome (dated by TCRdb to about 2019). Library generation was performed with the immunoSEQ multiplex PCR assay. RNA was extracted using the RNeasy kit, and roughly 0.5 to 1 microgram was reverse transcribed with random hexamers. TCRdb redid the processing of the public reads, applying fastp at Q25 and MiXCR, and retained in-frame beta chains. Each entry is one CDR3 protein sequence, shown with its most common DNA and genes. Recorded for this sample are hundreds of thousands of distinct CDR3 sequences; approximately 85% of them occurred a single time. The ten largest clones take up around 0.2% of the sample. Sequencing was done on a sample of CD8+ T cells from PBMCs. These TCRs come from a human donor with multiple sclerosis.

The chain has TRBV6-2 or TRBV6-3 and TRBJ2-1; D is unclear. The length of the CDR3 is 14 residues. The germline V and J ends were trimmed by 7 bases and 4 bases, with 14 bases remaining between them. CDR1 is MNHEY and CDR2 is SVGEGT in the germline V gene. CDR3 nucleotides: TGTGCCAGCACGCCCAGCCCTAGTTACAATGAGCAGTTCTTC. Protein: CASTPSPSYNEQFF.

This clonotype has a single count. The chain uses TRBV5-6 and TRBJ2-7, with TRBD2 identical over 10 bases. This CDR3 comprises 17 residues. The junction had 14 bases not matched to a gene; V was cut back by 4 bases and J by 4 bases. CDR1 SGHDT and CDR2 YYEEEE come from the germline V gene. The CDR3 region has the DNA TGTGCCAGCAGCGCCCGGGGGTCTAGCGGGAGTGCTTACGAGCAGTACTTC. Translating gives CASSARGSSGSAYEQYF.

The sample holds one count of this clonotype. The V and J genes are TRBV21-1 and TRBJ2-5; TRBD2 was called by the table and not checked on the DNA. TRBV21-1 corresponds to a pseudogene. This CDR3 has 19 residues. The CDR3 reads CASSKVVLRRREGRETQYF. In DNA, the CDR3 is TGTGCCAGCAGCAAAGTTGTTCTCCGTCGGCGGGAGGGCCGGGAGACCCAGTACTTC.

The chain combines TRBV13 with TRBJ2-5; 11 bases align to TRBD2. Per the germline V gene, CDR1 is PRHDT and CDR2 is FYEKMQ (reference sequence). J lost 11 bases, V lost 3 bases, and 8 bases had no gene match. The CDR3 consists of 14 residues. The DNA of the CDR3 is TGTGCCAGCAGCTTGGGGACTAGCGGCAGATTACAGTACTTC. Protein product: CASSLGTSGRLQYF.

This clonotype has only one observation. This sequence joins TRBV28 and TRBJ2-1; D is unclear. The CDR3 has 12 amino acids. Per germline, CDR1 MDHEN and CDR2 SYDVKM. V shed 9 bases and J shed 2 bases, with 8 bases lying between them. CDR3 in DNA: TGTGCCAGTCTTCGAACCTACAATGAGCAGTTCTTC. Its protein product is CASLRTYNEQFF.

The chain recombines TRBV6-2 or TRBV6-3 with TRBJ2-6; 8 nucleotides align to TRBD1. Per the germline V gene, CDR1 is MNHEY and CDR2 is SVGEGT. This CDR3 comprises 18 residues. The V gene end was trimmed by 5 bases and the J gene end by 3 bases; junction bases not matched to a gene: 12. The CDR3 DNA follows: TGTGCCAGCAGTCTAACGCGACAGGGGCAATTTGGGGCCAACGTCCTGACTTTC. It codes for CASSLTRQGQFGANVLTF.

The chain combines TRBV28 with TRBJ2-7; D may be TRBD1 (5 bases). V was cut by 4 bases and J by 6 bases, with 10 bases left in between. The CDR3 contains 12 residues. Germline CDR1 is MDHEN and CDR2 is SYDVKM. CDR3 loop: CASSWGPPEQYF. DNA of the CDR3: TGTGCCAGCAGTTGGGGCCCGCCCGAGCAGTACTTC.

V and J are TRBV4-1 and TRBJ2-7, with D possibly matching TRBD1 (5 bases). Per germline, CDR1 MGHRA and CDR2 YSYEKL. The CDR3 has 14 residues. V shed 4 bases and J shed 3 bases, with 13 bases lying between them. CDR3: CASSPGWPSYEQYF. Written as DNA, the CDR3 is TGCGCCAGCAGCCCAGGGTGGCCGAGCTACGAGCAGTACTTC.

The sample holds a few counts of this clonotype. V usage is TRBV12-3 or TRBV12-4 and J usage is TRBJ2-7; 7 bases are a match to TRBD1. With V trimmed by 5 bases and J by 5 bases, 12 bases remained unmatched. The CDR3 spans 15 residues. The CDR3 sequence: CASSMTGFFGNEQYF. CDR3 nucleotides: TGTGCCAGCAGTATGACAGGGTTTTTCGGGAACGAGCAGTACTTC.

The chain recombines TRBV6-5 with TRBJ2-1; 9 bases map to TRBD2. Trimming at V came to 6 bases and at J to 7 bases, leaving 10 bases not matched to a gene. Germline CDR1 MNHEY, CDR2 SVGAGI. There are 15 residues in the CDR3. For the CDR3, the DNA is TGTGCCAGCAGCATAGCGGGAGCTTTGGTGAATGAGCAGTTCTTC. Translated, it gives CASSIAGALVNEQFF.

The J gene is TRBJ2-3, the V gene TRBV6-2 or TRBV6-3; TRBD2 agrees at 10 bases. The germline CDR1 and CDR2 sequences are MNHEY and SVGEGT. CDR3 length: 14 residues. Trimming cost V 7 bases and J 1 base; bases outside gene matches: 2. CDR3 in amino acids: CASTGTSGTDTQYF. The CDR3 DNA follows: TGTGCCAGCACCGGGACTAGCGGCACAGATACGCAGTATTTT.

The chain employs TRBV7-9 and TRBJ1-1, with 9 bases identical to TRBD1. Trimming at V came to 5 bases and at J to 5 bases, leaving 9 bases not matched to a gene. Germline V gives CDR1 SEHNR, CDR2 FQNEAQ (reference sequence). The CDR3 length is 15 residues. As DNA, the CDR3 is TGTGCCAGCAGCCCCGGGACAGGGAGATGGACTGAAGCTTTCTTT. Amino acids: CASSPGTGRWTEAFF. The full variable domain, its missing parts supplied by reference TRBV7-9 and TRBJ1-1, is DTGVSQNPRHKITKRGQNVTFRCDPISEHNRLYWYRQTLGQGPEFLTYFQNEAQLEKSRLLSDRFSAERPKGSFSTLEIQRTEQGDSAMYLCASSPGTGRWTEAFFGQGTRLTVV.

This clonotype has only one observation. The chain carries TRBV19 and TRBJ2-1; tentatively, D is TRBD2 (6 bases). The V and J ends lost 1 base and 7 bases respectively, with 8 bases between them. The CDR3 runs 13 residues. CDR1 is LNHDA, CDR2 SQIVND, per germline (reference sequence). The CDR3 nucleotides read TGTGCCAGTAGTATAGTTGCGGGGAATGAGCAGTTCTTC. It codes for CASSIVAGNEQFF. Using reference TRBV19 and TRBJ2-1 for the parts outside the CDR3, the full variable domain is DGGITQSPKYLFRKEGQNVTLSCEQNLNHDAMYWYRQDPGQGLRLIYYSQIVNDFQKGDIAEGYSVSREKKESFPLTVTSAQKNPTAFYLCASSIVAGNEQFFGPGTRLTVL.

The chain has TRBV6-4 and TRBJ2-1; D perhaps matches TRBD2 (6 bases). Germline V lookup: CDR1 MRHNA, CDR2 SNTAGT. Trimming left V 0 bases short and J 8 bases short, with 17 bases between. The CDR3 length is 16 residues. CDR3 in DNA: TGTGCCAGCAGTGACTCGAGTTTGGCGGGAATGGATGAGCAGTTCTTC. It codes for CASSDSSLAGMDEQFF.

The chain is built from TRBV20-1 and TRBJ2-7; TRBD2 agrees at 13 bases. CDR3 length: 17 amino acids. Germline loops: CDR1 DFQATT, CDR2 SNEGSKA (reference sequence). The J segment lost 1 base and the V segment lost 0 bases, leaving 6 bases of the junction unmatched. The CDR3 loop reads CSARDGGTSGMSYEQYF. CDR3 coding DNA: TGCAGTGCTAGAGACGGGGGGACTAGCGGGATGTCCTACGAGCAGTACTTC.

The chain carries TRBV28 and TRBJ2-1; the match to TRBD2 covers 14 bases. Germline loops: CDR1 MDHEN, CDR2 SYDVKM. The V and J ends lost 7 bases and 9 bases, in that order; junction bases with no gene match: 8. This CDR3 is built from 15 residues. The CDR3 DNA reads as TGTGCCAGCACCTTGGGACTAGCGGGAGTTGGTGAGCAGTTCTTC. This gives the protein CASTLGLAGVGEQFF.

The genes are TRBV11-2 and TRBJ2-1; TRBD2 matches 14 bases. The CDR3 has 16 residues. With 5 bases clipped from V and 10 bases from J, the junction kept 10 bases outside the gene matches. Germline V CDR1 and CDR2: SGHAT, FQNNGV. CDR3 nucleotides: TGTGCCAGCAGCCCAGGGACTAGCGGGGGTCCCGCGGAGCAGTTCTTC. This gives the protein CASSPGTSGGPAEQFF.

The genes are TRBV4-3 and TRBJ2-1; D is possibly TRBD2 (6 bases). This CDR3 has 17 residues. V was clipped by 2 bases and J by 0 bases, with 14 bases between them. CDR1 is LGHNA, CDR2 YSLEER, per germline. CDR3 sequence (DNA): TGCGCCAGCAGCCAACCGCCCGGGGGTAGCTCCTACAATGAGCAGTTCTTC. Translating it yields CASSQPPGGSSYNEQFF.

This clonotype was picked up a small number of times. The chain carries TRBV7-6 and TRBJ2-5; unclear D gene. Germline V gene lookup returns CDR1 SGHVS and CDR2 FNYEAQ. The CDR3 totals 13 residues. Trimming shortened V by 2 bases and J by 5 bases, and 9 bases separated the two germline ends. The CDR3 bases are TGTGCCAGCAGCTTAAGTGGCAGGGAGACCCAGTACTTC. The encoded protein is CASSLSGRETQYF.

This chain joins TRBV7-9 and TRBJ2-1, with 7 nucleotides matching TRBD2. The CDR3 spans 14 residues. Germline lookup yields CDR1 SEHNR and CDR2 FQNEAQ (reference sequence). V trimming: 6 bases; J trimming: 10 bases; junction bases outside the gene matches: 12. The CDR3 loop is CASRLAATSKEQFF. CDR3 DNA sequence: TGTGCCAGCAGACTGGCAGCGACTAGCAAGGAGCAGTTCTTC.

The V call is TRBV29-1, the J call TRBJ1-3, with TRBD1 as a possible D gene (5 bases). V was trimmed by 2 bases and J by 4 bases, leaving 12 bases between them. From germline, CDR1 is SQVTM and CDR2 ANQGSEA. This CDR3 has 14 residues. CDR3 in DNA: TGCAGCGTTGAATACGGGGGATCGGGAAACACCATATATTTT. As protein: CSVEYGGSGNTIYF. The whole variable domain, filled in from reference TRBV29-1 and TRBJ1-3, reads SAVISQKPSRDICQRGTSLTIQCQVDSQVTMMFWYRQQPGQSLTLIATANQGSEATYESGFVIDKFPISRPNLTFSTLTVSNMSPEDSSIYLCSVEYGGSGNTIYFGEGSWLTVV.

Concerning this clonotype itself: The junction differs from germline at one of its ends, possibly a read error. This chain uses TRBV7-2 with TRBJ2-7, with 11 bases fitting TRBD2. Germline V gives CDR1 SGHTA, CDR2 FQGNSA. This CDR3 contains 15 residues. The CDR3 nucleotides read TGTGCCAGCTGCTTAGCGAGGACTAGCGGGTACGAGCAGTACTTC. It specifies CASCLARTSGYEQYF.

In this sample, this clonotype turned up a few times. The V call is TRBV6-5, the J call TRBJ2-2, with 9 nucleotides matching TRBD2. CDR1 MNHEY and CDR2 SVGAGI come from the germline V gene. CDR3 length: 16 residues. V lost 0 bases and J lost 4; bases outside the gene matches: 3. CDR3 nucleotides: TGTGCCAGCAGTTACTCGACTAGCGGAATCACCGGGGAGCTGTTTTTT. Protein sequence: CASSYSTSGITGELFF.

The CDR3 sequence is CASSQDTGTSADTQYF. The DNA for the CDR3 is TGCGCCAGCAGCCAAGATACCGGGACTAGTGCAGATACGCAGTATTTT. The chain combines TRBV4-3 with TRBJ2-3; 8 nucleotides match TRBD2. Germline CDR1 and CDR2: LGHNA and YSLEER. V was pared by 0 bases and J by 4 bases, with 6 bases of the junction left unmatched. The length of the CDR3 is 16 residues.

This sequence joins TRBV9 and TRBJ2-5, with a possible D match to TRBD1 (7 bases). The germline gives CDR1 SGDLS, CDR2 YYNGEE. The CDR3 covers 15 residues. The V and J ends lost 3 bases and 5 bases respectively, with 17 bases between them. DNA for the CDR3: TGTGCCAGCAGCGATGGAGGGGGCTCCGGGGAGACCCAGTACTTC. Amino acids: CASSDGGGSGETQYF.

The V and J genes are TRBV10-3 and TRBJ2-1; perhaps TRBD2 as D (5 bases). The CDR3 is 12 residues long. The V gene's germline CDR1 is ENHRY and CDR2 SYGVKD. V was trimmed by 10 bases and J by 4 bases, leaving 11 bases between them. The CDR3 DNA sequence: TGTGCCACCGGGGAAGTTTACAATGAGCAGTTCTTC. It yields the protein CATGEVYNEQFF.

The chain has TRBV7-2 and TRBJ1-1, with D perhaps TRBD1 (6 bases). This CDR3 spans 14 amino acids. Per germline, CDR1 SGHTA and CDR2 FQGNSA. Trimming removed 5 bases from V and 1 base from J, with 11 bases in between. CDR3 sequence: CASSPGARNTEAFF. The CDR3 DNA follows: TGTGCCAGCAGCCCGGGGGCCCGGAACACTGAAGCTTTCTTT.